The 18 T cell receptor beta chains listed next were all sequenced from one sample in a study of blood T cell repertoires in COVID-19. Libraries were prepared by immunoSEQ multiplex PCR; TCRdb keeps only in-frame clonotypes and omits some of them. The sample has about 70,000 clones; 60% to 80% are singletons. The sample consisted of peripheral blood. The receptors derive from a human donor in a cohort sampled during active COVID-19.

The rearrangement joins TRBV7-8 to TRBJ2-7; 13 nucleotides match TRBD2. J was trimmed by 5 bases and V by 4 bases; bases with no gene match: 17. This CDR3 has 19 residues. The V gene's germline CDR1 is SGHVS and CDR2 FQNEAQ. This CDR3 reads CASSSTLETSGGPRNEQYF. In nucleotides, the CDR3 is TGTGCCAGCAGCTCAACATTAGAGACTAGCGGGGGGCCGCGGAACGAGCAGTACTTC.

J is TRBJ2-6 and V is TRBV7-2; 12 bases are a match to TRBD2. The CDR3 runs 18 residues. CDR1 is SGHTA and CDR2 is FQGNSA in the germline V gene. V trimming: 5 bases; J trimming: 0 bases; junction bases outside the gene matches: 5. The CDR3 reads CASSRTSGAHSGANVLTF. Here the CDR3 DNA reads TGTGCCAGCAGCCGGACTAGCGGGGCCCACTCTGGGGCCAACGTCCTGACTTTC.

The chain couples TRBV2 to TRBJ1-5, with 7 bases matching TRBD1. This CDR3 spans 14 amino acids. Trimming took 1 base from V and 7 from J; bases not matched to a gene: 4. Germline CDR1 is SNHLY and CDR2 is FYNNEI. CDR3 bases: TGTGCCAGCAGTGAAGGACAGGGCAGGCAGCCCCAGCATTTT. Translation: CASSEGQGRQPQHF.

The J gene is TRBJ2-7, the V gene TRBV11-2, with TRBD1 matching 9 bases. The germline V gene has CDR1 SGHAT and CDR2 FQNNGV. V was clipped by 1 base and J by 3 bases; unmatched bases: 4. CDR3 length: 15 residues. The CDR3 loop reads CASSLAETGGYEQYF. The CDR3 DNA reads TGTGCCAGCAGCTTAGCCGAGACAGGGGGCTACGAGCAGTACTTC.

The CDR3 DNA is TGTGCCAGCAGTTACTCGCCGGGGGGGCCTGAGACCCAGTACTTC. Translation: CASSYSPGGPETQYF. The J gene is TRBJ2-5, the V gene TRBV6-5; 8 positions agree with TRBD2. Germline CDR1 MNHEY, CDR2 SVGAGI. CDR3 length: 15 residues. V lost 0 bases and J lost 5; bases outside the gene matches: 5.

V usage is TRBV28 and J usage is TRBJ2-7; D unresolved. The germline CDR1 and CDR2 sequences are MDHEN and SYDVKM. This CDR3 is 13 amino acids long. Trimming removed 3 bases from V and 4 bases from J, with 10 bases in between. The chain's CDR3 is CASSFLALYEQYF. The CDR3 bases are TGTGCCAGCAGTTTCCTGGCCTTATACGAGCAGTACTTC.

V usage is TRBV27 and J usage is TRBJ2-1; 11 bases fit TRBD2. V lost 8 bases, J lost 3 bases, and 6 bases stayed unmatched. The CDR3 totals 15 residues. Germline assignment: CDR1 MNHEY and CDR2 SMNVEV (reference sequence). In DNA form, the CDR3 reads TGTGCCAGCGGACTAGGACTAGCGGGCTACAATGAGCAGTTCTTC. Translated: CASGLGLAGYNEQFF.

This chain links TRBV5-1 with TRBJ2-2, with D perhaps matching TRBD2 (6 bases). Germline CDR1 reads SGHRS; CDR2 reads YFSETQ. The CDR3 consists of 14 residues. Deletions cut 4 bases from V and 6 bases from J, with 13 bases between. The CDR3 DNA sequence: TGCGCCAGCAGCCGACTAGACCGGGCCGGGGAGCTGTTTTTT. Encoded protein: CASSRLDRAGELFF.

The gene calls are TRBV9 and TRBJ2-3; D perhaps matches TRBD2 (6 bases). There are 13 residues in the CDR3. V dropped 7 bases and J dropped 1 base, with 10 bases sitting between them. Germline-derived CDR1 and CDR2 are SGDLS and YYNGEE. The CDR3 protein is CASGGGRTDTQYF. DNA of the CDR3: TGTGCCAGCGGCGGAGGGCGCACAGATACGCAGTATTTT.

The chain joins TRBV28 to TRBJ2-1, with D perhaps TRBD1 (6 bases). The V gene's germline CDR1 is MDHEN and CDR2 SYDVKM. The CDR3 contains 11 residues. V was shortened by 4 bases and J by 12 bases, with 10 bases between the two germline ends. CDR3 amino acids: CASSSQGRQFF. CDR3 in DNA: TGTGCCAGCAGTTCCCAGGGGCGGCAGTTCTTC.

The count of this clone is one. V and J are TRBV13 and TRBJ2-7, with a weak D call TRBD2 (5 bases). This CDR3 has 13 residues. V lost 10 bases and J lost 3, with 16 bases in between. CDR1 is PRHDT and CDR2 is FYEKMQ in the germline V gene (reference sequence). For the CDR3, the DNA is TGTGCCATCCATTATCCTGGGAGCTACGAGCAGTACTTC. Translated: CAIHYPGSYEQYF.

J is TRBJ1-3 and V is TRBV6-2 or TRBV6-3; 7 bases are a match to TRBD1. J gave up 11 bases and V 7 bases, and 14 bases lay outside the gene matches. The CDR3 loop spans 14 amino acids. The germline V gene has CDR1 MNHEY and CDR2 SVGEGT. CDR3 DNA sequence: TGTGCCAGCATCCCGGGACAGTTCCTTTTGCCCATATATTTT. The encoded protein is CASIPGQFLLPIYF.

This clone was counted only a few times. The V call is TRBV6-5, the J call TRBJ2-5; perhaps TRBD1 as D (6 bases). This CDR3 contains 15 residues. V lost 8 bases and J 4 bases, leaving 20 bases between the germline ends. The germline V gene has CDR1 MNHEY and CDR2 SVGAGI. In DNA form, the CDR3 reads TGTGCCAGCGCACACGTTCGGGACACGATAGAGACCCAGTACTTC. Protein: CASAHVRDTIETQYF.

This rearrangement joins TRBV4-1 to TRBJ1-2, with TRBD1 matching over 8 bases. CDR3 size: 15 residues. V lost 1 base, J lost 2 bases, and 3 bases stayed unmatched. Germline V gene data show CDR1 as MGHRA and CDR2 as YSYEKL. The CDR3: CASSQAGGENYGYTF. The CDR3 DNA is TGCGCCAGCAGCCAAGCAGGGGGCGAGAACTATGGCTACACCTTC.

This clone was seen a handful of times. V and J are TRBV18 and TRBJ1-6; 7 nucleotides match TRBD1. Germline V gives CDR1 KGHSH, CDR2 LQKENI. This CDR3 has 14 amino acids. Trimming at V came to 2 bases and at J to 10 bases, leaving 5 bases not matched to a gene. CDR3 sequence reads: CASSPADRSSPLHF. The CDR3 coding sequence is TGTGCCAGCTCACCAGCGGACAGGTCGTCACCCCTCCACTTT.

The V call is TRBV4-3, the J call TRBJ1-2; tentatively, D is TRBD1 (5 bases). The germline CDR1 and CDR2 sequences are LGHNA and YSLEER. Trimming took 0 bases from V and 3 from J, leaving 17 bases between them. This CDR3 has 17 amino acids. CDR3 sequence: CASSQDMAAGVDYGYTF. The CDR3, as DNA: TGCGCCAGCAGCCAAGATATGGCTGCGGGGGTGGACTATGGCTACACCTTC.

The chain employs TRBV7-9 and TRBJ2-7, with D perhaps matching TRBD1 (5 bases). The germline V and J ends were trimmed by 11 bases and 6 bases, with 26 bases remaining between them. The CDR3 runs 15 residues. The germline gives CDR1 SEHNR, CDR2 FQNEAQ (reference sequence). CDR3 protein: CACGPARAGRSEQYF. CDR3 in DNA: TGTGCCTGTGGACCAGCACGGGCAGGGCGCAGCGAGCAGTACTTC.

V is TRBV18 and J is TRBJ1-3; D call uncertain. Trimming left V 3 bases short and J 0 bases short, with 12 bases between. The CDR3 runs 16 residues. Germline V gene lookup returns CDR1 KGHSH and CDR2 LQKENI. CDR3 nucleotides: TGTGCCAGCTCACCCACCCGAAGCCGCTCTGGAAACACCATATATTTT. This translates into CASSPTRSRSGNTIYF. The whole variable domain, filled in from reference TRBV18 and TRBJ1-3, reads NAGVMQNPRHLVRRRGQEARLRCSPMKGHSHVYWYRQLPEEGLKFMVYLQKENIIDESGMPKERFSAEFPKEGPSILRIQQVVRGDSAAYFCASSPTRSRSGNTIYFGEGSWLTVV.